Following are 19 T cell receptor beta chains from one sample sequenced in a study of shared clonotypes between healthy human individuals. CD8 cells classed as naive were CD45RO-negative and positively selected for CCR7, excluding terminally differentiated effector memory CD45RA+ cells. The table came from immunoSEQ multiplex PCR; TCRdb's copy has only in-frame clones and leaves some out. The table has roughly 890,000 clones, about 91% seen once. The sequenced sample was naive CD8+ T cells sorted from blood. The receptors were gathered from a man aged 25 to 40 in good health.

This chain uses TRBV9 with TRBJ1-2, with D possibly matching TRBD1 (6 bases). V lost 7 bases and J 6 bases, leaving 13 bases between the germline ends. CDR3 size: 12 residues. Germline CDR1 and CDR2: SGDLS and YYNGEE. The CDR3 DNA reads TGTGCCAGCTACCGGAGGGGGAATGGCTACACCTTC. It yields the protein CASYRRGNGYTF.

The chain employs TRBV28 and TRBJ1-5; a possible D gene is TRBD1 (5 bases). Germline-derived CDR1 and CDR2 are MDHEN and SYDVKM. Deletions cut 3 bases from V and 5 bases from J, with 14 bases between. The CDR3 length is 15 residues. The CDR3 region is CASSLGGWGDQPQHF. CDR3 nucleotide sequence: TGTGCCAGCAGTTTGGGCGGGTGGGGGGATCAGCCCCAGCATTTT. Supplemented by reference TRBV28 and TRBJ1-5, the full variable domain reads DVKVTQSSRYLVKRTGEKVFLECVQDMDHENMFWYRQDPGLGLRLIYFSYDVKMKEKGDIPEGYSVSREKKERFSLILESASTNQTSMYLCASSLGGWGDQPQHFGDGTRLSIL.

The CDR3 spells CSVLVGGAYYNEQFF. CDR3 DNA: TGCAGCGTGTTGGTTGGGGGTGCCTACTACAATGAGCAGTTCTTC. The chain joins TRBV29-1 to TRBJ2-1; D is perhaps TRBD1 or TRBD2 (5 bases each). This CDR3 region has 15 residues. Germline loops: CDR1 SQVTM, CDR2 ANQGSEA. Trimming took 6 bases from V and 3 from J, leaving 18 bases between them.

The chain joins TRBV14 to TRBJ2-1, with D perhaps TRBD2 (6 bases). This CDR3 contains 14 residues. Trimming cost V 2 bases and J 6 bases, with 11 bases left between them. Germline assignment: CDR1 SGHDN and CDR2 FVKESK. Here the CDR3 DNA reads TGTGCCAGCAGCCAACGTGGTAGCGGCAATGAGCAGTTCTTC. Amino acids: CASSQRGSGNEQFF. Full variable domain (rest looked up from reference TRBV14 and TRBJ2-1): EAGVTQFPSHSVIEKGQTVTLRCDPISGHDNLYWYRRVMGKEIKFLLHFVKESKQDESGMPNNRFLAERTGGTYSTLKVQPAELEDSGVYFCASSQRGSGNEQFFGPGTRLTVL.

The chain joins TRBV27 to TRBJ1-5; D ambiguous. In germline, CDR1 is MNHEY, CDR2 SMNVEV (reference sequence). V was pared by 6 bases and J by 0 bases, with 6 bases between. The CDR3 is made up of 13 amino acids. The CDR3 DNA reads as TGTGCCAGCAGACAGTATAGCAATCAGCCCCAGCATTTT. Its translation is CASRQYSNQPQHF.

The rearrangement links TRBV7-9 to TRBJ1-2, with 10 bases lining up with TRBD1. V lost 2 bases to trimming and J lost 0 bases; unmatched junction nucleotides: 6. The CDR3 extends over 17 amino acids. Germline-derived CDR1 and CDR2 are SEHNR and FQNEAQ (reference sequence). The CDR3 is CASSLYGTGDTNYGYTF. CDR3 sequence (DNA): TGTGCCAGCAGCTTATATGGGACAGGGGACACTAACTATGGCTACACCTTC. The full variable domain, with the rest looked up from reference TRBV7-9 and TRBJ1-2, is DTGVSQNPRHKITKRGQNVTFRCDPISEHNRLYWYRQTLGQGPEFLTYFQNEAQLEKSRLLSDRFSAERPKGSFSTLEIQRTEQGDSAMYLCASSLYGTGDTNYGYTFGSGTRLTVV.

This clone was picked up one time. This chain connects TRBV7-8 to TRBJ2-2; D possibly corresponds to TRBD1 (6 bases). Germline values: CDR1 SGHVS, CDR2 FQNEAQ. V was clipped by 7 bases and J by 0 bases, with 12 bases between them. CDR3 length equals 15 residues. CDR3: CASNTQGPNTGELFF. In nucleotides, the CDR3 is TGTGCCAGCAACACACAGGGACCGAACACCGGGGAGCTGTTTTTT.

The rearrangement links TRBV5-1 to TRBJ1-2; D gene uncertain. CDR1 is SGHRS and CDR2 is YFSETQ in the germline V gene. Trimming shortened V by 1 base and J by 6 bases, and 7 bases separated the two germline ends. The CDR3 totals 12 residues. CDR3 sequence (DNA): TGCGCCAGCAGCTTGCATGGCGATGGCTACACCTTC. Its protein is CASSLHGDGYTF.

The rearrangement joins TRBV27 to TRBJ2-7, with D possibly matching TRBD1 (5 bases). Germline assignment: CDR1 MNHEY and CDR2 SMNVEV (reference sequence). The CDR3 is made up of 14 amino acids. Trimming shortened V by 3 bases and J by 0 bases, and 9 bases separated the two germline ends. CDR3 coding DNA: TGTGCCAGCAGTTTCCAGGGAAGCTCCTACGAGCAGTACTTC. This gives the protein CASSFQGSSYEQYF.

The V and J genes are TRBV19 and TRBJ2-2; TRBD2 agrees at 8 bases. Germline assignment: CDR1 LNHDA and CDR2 SQIVND (reference sequence). J was trimmed by 4 bases and V by 10 bases; bases with no gene match: 8. This CDR3 region has 14 residues. CDR3 region: CATGLAGGTGELFF. The CDR3 DNA reads as TGTGCCACCGGACTAGCCGGAGGCACCGGGGAGCTGTTTTTT.

The J gene is TRBJ2-7, the V gene TRBV5-4, with D possibly matching TRBD2 (5 bases). CDR3 length: 13 amino acids. The germline CDR1 and CDR2 sequences are SGHNT and YYREEE (reference sequence). V was shortened by 3 bases and J by 3 bases, with 10 bases between the two germline ends. The CDR3 is CASSWRASYEQYF. CDR3 DNA: TGTGCCAGCAGCTGGCGGGCCAGCTACGAGCAGTACTTC.

The V call is TRBV7-6, the J call TRBJ2-7; the D gene is possibly TRBD2 (6 bases). Germline V gene sequence: CDR1 SGHVS, CDR2 FNYEAQ. V was pared by 2 bases and J by 3 bases, with 14 bases between. The CDR3 sequence is 15 residues long. The CDR3, as DNA: TGTGCCAGCAGCTTATCCCCAGGACTACTCTACGAGCAGTACTTC. Translation: CASSLSPGLLYEQYF. Combining the CDR3 with reference TRBV7-6 and TRBJ2-7 gives the whole variable domain GAGVSQSPRYKVTKRGQDVALRCDPISGHVSLYWYRQALGQGPEFLTYFNYEAQQDKSGLPNDRFSAERPEGSISTLTIQRTEQRDSAMYRCASSLSPGLLYEQYFGPGTRLTVT.

This rearrangement joins TRBV4-2 to TRBJ2-7; D gene uncertain. V was pared by 6 bases and J by 2 bases, with 11 bases between. The germline V gene has CDR1 LGHNA and CDR2 YNFKEQ. The CDR3 extends over 13 amino acids. The CDR3 loop reads CASSTSRTYEQYF. The CDR3 nucleotides are TGTGCCAGCAGTACGTCCCGAACCTACGAGCAGTACTTC.

This chain connects TRBV7-8 to TRBJ2-1, with D possibly TRBD1 on 5 matching bases. The CDR3 length is 15 residues. Per germline, CDR1 SGHVS and CDR2 FQNEAQ. Trimming stripped 1 base from V and 4 bases from J, with 11 bases between. The CDR3 coding sequence is TGTGCCAGCAGCTTAGACTTAGGGGTTTACAATGAGCAGTTCTTC. Amino acid sequence: CASSLDLGVYNEQFF.

The gene calls are TRBV11-2 and TRBJ2-1; either TRBD1 or TRBD2 may supply D (5 bases each). Germline V gene sequence: CDR1 SGHAT, CDR2 FQNNGV. With 4 bases removed from V and 15 bases from J, the gap between germline ends came to 16 bases. The CDR3 runs 12 residues. In nucleotides, the CDR3 is TGTGCCAGCAGCTCATACTCAGGGAGTCTGTTCTTC. This translates into CASSSYSGSLFF.

This chain links TRBV7-9 with TRBJ2-2; TRBD2 is a possible D gene (6 bases). The V gene lost 2 bases and the J gene lost 6 bases, with 13 bases spanning the gap. The CDR3 has 15 amino acids. The V gene's germline CDR1 is SEHNR and CDR2 FQNEAQ (reference sequence). The DNA for the CDR3 is TGTGCCAGCAGCTTAATCCGGGAGTTACCCGGGGAGCTGTTTTTT. Encoded protein: CASSLIRELPGELFF. Together with reference TRBV7-9 and TRBJ2-2, the CDR3 gives the full variable domain: DTGVSQNPRHKITKRGQNVTFRCDPISEHNRLYWYRQTLGQGPEFLTYFQNEAQLEKSRLLSDRFSAERPKGSFSTLEIQRTEQGDSAMYLCASSLIRELPGELFFGEGSRLTVL.

This chain joins TRBV5-4 and TRBJ2-7, with D tentatively TRBD2 (6 bases). The CDR3 has 14 amino acids. The germline V and J ends were trimmed by 6 bases and 3 bases, with 16 bases remaining between them. The germline V gene encodes CDR1 SGHNT and CDR2 YYREEE (reference sequence). CDR3 in amino acids: CASTSNPGGYEQYF. CDR3 coding DNA: TGTGCCAGCACCTCGAACCCCGGGGGCTACGAGCAGTACTTC.

The chain recombines TRBV27 with TRBJ2-7; maybe TRBD1 (6 bases). Germline-derived CDR1 and CDR2 are MNHEY and SMNVEV (reference sequence). The CDR3 is made up of 13 amino acids. Trimming pared 2 bases from V and 5 bases from J, leaving 10 bases between. CDR3 in DNA: TGTGCCAGCAGTTTAAACAGGGTCCACGAGCAGTACTTC. It encodes CASSLNRVHEQYF.

This clone was observed a single time. The chain links TRBV5-1 to TRBJ1-1; D may be TRBD1 (5 bases). V gave up 0 bases and J gave up 5 bases, with 11 bases separating them. This CDR3 region has 14 residues. The germline V gene encodes CDR1 SGHRS and CDR2 YFSETQ. The CDR3 region is CASSLEGRGTEAFF. CDR3 sequence (DNA): TGCGCCAGCAGCTTGGAGGGGCGCGGAACTGAAGCTTTCTTT.